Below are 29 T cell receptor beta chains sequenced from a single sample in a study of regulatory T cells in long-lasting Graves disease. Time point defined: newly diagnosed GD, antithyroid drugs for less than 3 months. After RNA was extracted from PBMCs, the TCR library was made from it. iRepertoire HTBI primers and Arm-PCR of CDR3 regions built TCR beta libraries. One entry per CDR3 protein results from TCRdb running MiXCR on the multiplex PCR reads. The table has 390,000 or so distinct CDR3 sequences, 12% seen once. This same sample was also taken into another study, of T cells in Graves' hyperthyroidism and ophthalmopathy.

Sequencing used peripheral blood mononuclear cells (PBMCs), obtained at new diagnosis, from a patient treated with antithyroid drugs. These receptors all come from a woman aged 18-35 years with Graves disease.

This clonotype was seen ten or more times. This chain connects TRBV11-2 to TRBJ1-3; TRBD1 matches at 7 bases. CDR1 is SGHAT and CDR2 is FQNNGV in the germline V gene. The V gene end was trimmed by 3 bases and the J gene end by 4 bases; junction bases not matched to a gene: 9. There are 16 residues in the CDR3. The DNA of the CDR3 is TGTGCCAGCAGCTTTAACAGGGGTATTGGAGGAAACACCATATATTTT. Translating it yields CASSFNRGIGGNTIYF.

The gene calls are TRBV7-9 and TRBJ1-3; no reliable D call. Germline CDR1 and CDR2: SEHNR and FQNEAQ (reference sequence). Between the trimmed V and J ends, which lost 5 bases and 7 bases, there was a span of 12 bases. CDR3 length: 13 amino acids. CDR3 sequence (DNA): TGTGCCAGCAGCCCCCCGCTTATGAACACCATATATTTT. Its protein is CASSPPLMNTIYF.

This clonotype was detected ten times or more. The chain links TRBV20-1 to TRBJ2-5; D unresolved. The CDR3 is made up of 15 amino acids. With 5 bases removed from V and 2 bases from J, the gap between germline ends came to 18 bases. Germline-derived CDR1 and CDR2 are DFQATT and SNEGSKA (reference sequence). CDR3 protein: CSAAKAGYPQETQYF. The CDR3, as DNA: TGCAGTGCTGCAAAAGCAGGTTACCCACAAGAGACCCAGTACTTC.

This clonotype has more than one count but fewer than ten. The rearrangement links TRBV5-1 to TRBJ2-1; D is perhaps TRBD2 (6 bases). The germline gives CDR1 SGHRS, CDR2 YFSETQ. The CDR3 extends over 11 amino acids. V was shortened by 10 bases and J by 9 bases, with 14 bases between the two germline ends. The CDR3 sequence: CAAGLGGEQFF. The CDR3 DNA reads TGCGCCGCGGGTCTCGGGGGTGAGCAGTTCTTC.

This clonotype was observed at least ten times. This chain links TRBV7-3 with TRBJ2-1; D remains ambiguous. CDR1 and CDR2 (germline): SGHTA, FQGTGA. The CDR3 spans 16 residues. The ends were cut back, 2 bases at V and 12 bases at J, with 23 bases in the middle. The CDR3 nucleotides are TGTGCCAGCAGCTTAGTTCCTGCCAGCTCCAGCAAGGGGCAGTTCTTC. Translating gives CASSLVPASSSKGQFF.

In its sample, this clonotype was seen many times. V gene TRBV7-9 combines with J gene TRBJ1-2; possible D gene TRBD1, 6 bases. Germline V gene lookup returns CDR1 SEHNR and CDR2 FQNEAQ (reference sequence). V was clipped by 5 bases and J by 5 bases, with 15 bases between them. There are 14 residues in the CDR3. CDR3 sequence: CASSPPGVGYGYTF. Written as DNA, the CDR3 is TGTGCCAGCAGCCCACCAGGGGTTGGTTATGGCTACACCTTC.

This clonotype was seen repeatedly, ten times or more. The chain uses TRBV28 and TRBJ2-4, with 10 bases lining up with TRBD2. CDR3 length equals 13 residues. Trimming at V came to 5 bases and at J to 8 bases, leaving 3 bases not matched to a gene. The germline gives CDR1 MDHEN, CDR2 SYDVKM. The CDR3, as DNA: TGTGCCAGCAGTCTAAGCGGGAGGGACATTCAGTACTTC. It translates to CASSLSGRDIQYF.

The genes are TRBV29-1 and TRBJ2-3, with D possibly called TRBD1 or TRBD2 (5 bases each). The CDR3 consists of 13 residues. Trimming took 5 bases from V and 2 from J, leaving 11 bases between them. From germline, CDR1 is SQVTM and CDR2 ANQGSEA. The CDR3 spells CSVQSGLTDTQYF. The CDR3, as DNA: TGCAGCGTTCAGTCGGGGCTCACAGATACGCAGTATTTT.

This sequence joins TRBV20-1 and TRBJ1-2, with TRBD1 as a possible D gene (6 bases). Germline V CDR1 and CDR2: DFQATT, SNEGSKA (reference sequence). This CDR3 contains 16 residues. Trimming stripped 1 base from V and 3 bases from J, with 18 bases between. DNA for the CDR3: TGCAGTGCTAGAGCTAGGGGGTCCGGGACCCACTATGGCTACACCTTC. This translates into CSARARGSGTHYGYTF.

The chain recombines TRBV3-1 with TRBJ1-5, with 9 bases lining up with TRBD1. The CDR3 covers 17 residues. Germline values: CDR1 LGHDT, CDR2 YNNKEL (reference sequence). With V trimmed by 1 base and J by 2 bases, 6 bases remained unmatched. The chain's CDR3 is CASSQAGQGHRNQPQHF. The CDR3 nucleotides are TGTGCCAGCAGCCAAGCCGGACAGGGGCATCGCAATCAGCCCCAGCATTTT.

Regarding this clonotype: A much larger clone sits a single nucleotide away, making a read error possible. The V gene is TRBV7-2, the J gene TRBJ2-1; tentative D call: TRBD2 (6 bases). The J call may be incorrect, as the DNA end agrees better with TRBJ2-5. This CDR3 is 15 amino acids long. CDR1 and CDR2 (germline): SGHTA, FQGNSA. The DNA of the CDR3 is TGTGCCAGCAGCTTATTGGCGGGACCTCAAGAGACCCAGTACTTC. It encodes CASSLLAGPQETQYF.

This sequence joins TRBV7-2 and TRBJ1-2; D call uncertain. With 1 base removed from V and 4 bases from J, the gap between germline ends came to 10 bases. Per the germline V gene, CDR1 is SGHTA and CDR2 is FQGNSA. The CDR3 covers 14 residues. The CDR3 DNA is TGTGCCAGCAGCTTAGTTGCAGATCTCTATGGCTACACCTTC. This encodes CASSLVADLYGYTF.

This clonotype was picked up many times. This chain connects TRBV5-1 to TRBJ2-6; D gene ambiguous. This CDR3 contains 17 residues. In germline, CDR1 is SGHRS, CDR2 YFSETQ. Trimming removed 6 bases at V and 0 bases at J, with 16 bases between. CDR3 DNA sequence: TGCGCCAGCACCCTAACGGCCATATACTCTGGGGCCAACGTCCTGACTTTC. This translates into CASTLTAIYSGANVLTF.

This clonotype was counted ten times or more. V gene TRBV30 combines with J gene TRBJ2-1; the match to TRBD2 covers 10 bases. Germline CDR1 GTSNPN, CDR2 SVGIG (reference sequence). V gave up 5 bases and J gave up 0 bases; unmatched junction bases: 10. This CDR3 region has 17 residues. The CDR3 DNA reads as TGTGCCTGGTTAGGTAGCGGGAGGACCAACTCCTACAATGAGCAGTTCTTC. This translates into CAWLGSGRTNSYNEQFF.

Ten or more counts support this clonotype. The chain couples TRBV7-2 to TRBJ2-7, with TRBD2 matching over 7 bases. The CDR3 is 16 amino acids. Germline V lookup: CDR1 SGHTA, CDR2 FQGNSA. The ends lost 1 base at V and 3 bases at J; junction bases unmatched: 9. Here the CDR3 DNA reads TGTGCCAGCAGCTTAGTCAGTAATCCTAGCGGCTACGAGCAGTACTTC. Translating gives CASSLVSNPSGYEQYF.

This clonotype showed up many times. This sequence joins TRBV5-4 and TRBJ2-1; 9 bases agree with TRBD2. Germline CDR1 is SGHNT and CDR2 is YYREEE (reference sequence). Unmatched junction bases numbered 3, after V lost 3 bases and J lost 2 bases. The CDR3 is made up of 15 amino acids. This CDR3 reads CASSSSGITYNEQFF. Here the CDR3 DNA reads TGTGCCAGCAGCTCTAGCGGGATTACCTACAATGAGCAGTTCTTC.

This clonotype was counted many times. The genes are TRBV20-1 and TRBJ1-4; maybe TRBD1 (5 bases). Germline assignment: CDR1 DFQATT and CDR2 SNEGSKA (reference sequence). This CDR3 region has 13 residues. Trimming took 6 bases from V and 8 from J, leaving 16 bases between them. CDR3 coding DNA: TGCAGTGCCCGGGGGTCCCCTCTCGAAAAACTGTTTTTT. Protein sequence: CSARGSPLEKLFF.

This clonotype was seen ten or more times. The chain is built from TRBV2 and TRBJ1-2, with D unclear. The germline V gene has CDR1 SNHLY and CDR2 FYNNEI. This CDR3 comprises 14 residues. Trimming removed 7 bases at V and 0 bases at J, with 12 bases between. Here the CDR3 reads CASTPSATNYGYTF. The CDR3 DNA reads TGTGCCAGCACCCCGTCGGCTACTAACTATGGCTACACCTTC.

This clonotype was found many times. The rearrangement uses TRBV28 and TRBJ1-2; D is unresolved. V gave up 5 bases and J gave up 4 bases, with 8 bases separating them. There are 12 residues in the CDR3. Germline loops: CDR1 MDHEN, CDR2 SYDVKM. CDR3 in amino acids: CASSLQRYGYTF. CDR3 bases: TGTGCCAGCAGTCTTCAACGCTATGGCTACACCTTC.

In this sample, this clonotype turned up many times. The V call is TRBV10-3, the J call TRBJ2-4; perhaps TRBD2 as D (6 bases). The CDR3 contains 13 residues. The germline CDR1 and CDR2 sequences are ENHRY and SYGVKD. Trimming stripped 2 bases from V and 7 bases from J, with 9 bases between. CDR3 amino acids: CAISEAGRNIQYF. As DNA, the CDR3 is TGTGCCATCAGTGAGGCGGGGCGGAACATTCAGTACTTC.

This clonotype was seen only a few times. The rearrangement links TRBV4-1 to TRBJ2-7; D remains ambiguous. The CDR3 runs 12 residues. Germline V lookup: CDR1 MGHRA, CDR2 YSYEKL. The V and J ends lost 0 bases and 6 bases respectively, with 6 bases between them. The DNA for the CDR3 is TGCGCCAGCAGCCAAGATAGAGGCGAGCAGTACGTC. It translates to CASSQDRGEQYV.

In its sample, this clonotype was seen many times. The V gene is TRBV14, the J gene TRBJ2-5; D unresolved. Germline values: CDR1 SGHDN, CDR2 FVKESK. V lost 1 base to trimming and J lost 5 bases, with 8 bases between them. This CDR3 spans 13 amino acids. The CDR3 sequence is CASSQVTLETQYF. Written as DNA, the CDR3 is TGTGCCAGCAGCCAAGTTACATTGGAGACCCAGTACTTC.

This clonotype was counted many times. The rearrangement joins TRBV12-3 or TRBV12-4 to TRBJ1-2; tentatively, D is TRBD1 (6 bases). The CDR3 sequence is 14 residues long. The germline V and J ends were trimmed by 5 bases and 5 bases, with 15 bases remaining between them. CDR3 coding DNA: TGTGCCAGCAGTAACAGGGCAGGGGTATATGGCTACACCTTC. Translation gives CASSNRAGVYGYTF.

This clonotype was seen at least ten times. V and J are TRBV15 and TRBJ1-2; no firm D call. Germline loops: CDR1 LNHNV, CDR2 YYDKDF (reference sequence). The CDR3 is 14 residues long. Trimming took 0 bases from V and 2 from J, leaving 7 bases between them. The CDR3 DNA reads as TGTGCCACCAGCAGAGATAAAGGGAACTATGGCTACACCTTC. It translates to CATSRDKGNYGYTF.

In DNA form, the CDR3 reads TGCAGCCCTTCAGGGCTAGCGGGAGTATATGAGCAGTTCTTC. Amino acid sequence: CSPSGLAGVYEQFF. The chain combines TRBV20-1 with TRBJ2-1, with 10 bases aligning to TRBD2. The CDR3 extends over 14 amino acids. The V gene's germline CDR1 is DFQATT and CDR2 SNEGSKA (reference sequence).

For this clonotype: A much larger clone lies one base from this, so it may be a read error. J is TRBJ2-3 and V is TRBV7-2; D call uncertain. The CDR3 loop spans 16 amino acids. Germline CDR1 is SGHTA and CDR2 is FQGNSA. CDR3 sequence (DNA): TGTGCCAGCGGCTTAGGGCAGGTCTTTAGCACAGATACGCAGTATTTT. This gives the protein CASGLGQVFSTDTQYF.

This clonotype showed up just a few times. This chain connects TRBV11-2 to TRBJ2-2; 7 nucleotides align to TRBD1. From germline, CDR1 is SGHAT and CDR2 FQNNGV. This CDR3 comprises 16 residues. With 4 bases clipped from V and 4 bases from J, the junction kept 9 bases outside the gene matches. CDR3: CASSSPLTGSTGELFF. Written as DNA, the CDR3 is TGTGCCAGCAGCTCTCCCCTGACAGGGTCCACCGGGGAGCTGTTTTTT. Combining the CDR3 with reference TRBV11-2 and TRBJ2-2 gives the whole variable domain EAGVAQSPRYKIIEKRQSVAFWCNPISGHATLYWYQQILGQGPKLLIQFQNNGVVDDSQLPKDRFSAERLKGVDSTLKIQPAKLEDSAVYLCASSSPLTGSTGELFFGEGSRLTVL.

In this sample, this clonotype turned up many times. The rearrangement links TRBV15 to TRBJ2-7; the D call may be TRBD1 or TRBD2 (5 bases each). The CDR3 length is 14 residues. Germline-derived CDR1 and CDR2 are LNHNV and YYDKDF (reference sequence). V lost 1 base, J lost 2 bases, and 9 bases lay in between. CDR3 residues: CATSRGDGPYEQYF. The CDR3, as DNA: TGTGCCACCAGCAGAGGGGACGGTCCCTACGAGCAGTACTTC. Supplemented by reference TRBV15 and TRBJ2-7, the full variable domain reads DAMVIQNPRYQVTQFGKPVTLSCSQTLNHNVMYWYQQKSSQAPKLLFHYYDKDFNNEADTPDNFQSRRPNTSFCFLDIRSPGLGDTAMYLCATSRGDGPYEQYFGPGTRLTVT.

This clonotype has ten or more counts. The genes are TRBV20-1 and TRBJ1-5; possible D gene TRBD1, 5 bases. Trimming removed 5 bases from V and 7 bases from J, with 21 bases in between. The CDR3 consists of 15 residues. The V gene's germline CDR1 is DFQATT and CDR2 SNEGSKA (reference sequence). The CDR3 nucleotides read TGCAGTGCTTTAAGACTCACCAGGGAGGTGCAGCCCCAGCATTTT. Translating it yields CSALRLTREVQPQHF.